The rows below give T cell receptor beta chains drawn from one sample of a study of blood T cell repertoires in COVID-19. Repertoires were generated with immunoSEQ multiplex PCR, while TCRdb's copy carries only in-frame clones and drops some. The sample shows more than 300,000 clones, roughly 86% of them seen only once. The sequenced sample was PBMCs or T cells enriched from blood (not recorded which). These receptor sequences come from a woman aged 30 to 39 who had recovered from COVID-19. Each CDR3 is given with its conserved first and last residue. A D gene is named only where the DNA matches it firmly. The size field is filled for only some rows; it gives once, few, many or a size class.

DNA,CDR3,V,J,size,D
TGTGCCAGCAGCCCGATGGACAGTTACAATGAGCAGTTCTTC,CASSPMDSYNEQFF,TRBV7-8,TRBJ2-1,NA,NA
TGTGCCAGCTCACTGGGGGACAGAGGCCTTGACACCGGGGAGCTGTTTTTT,CASSLGDRGLDTGELFF,TRBV18,TRBJ2-2,few,TRBD1
TGCGCCAGCAGCCTACCCCGGGAGGGCACAGATACGCAGTATTTT,CASSLPREGTDTQYF,TRBV4-1,TRBJ2-3,NA,TRBD2
TGTGCCAGCAGCTATCACAGGGGCGCTAACTATGGCTACACCTTC,CASSYHRGANYGYTF,TRBV13,TRBJ1-2,once,TRBD1
TGTGCCAGCAGCTTGGGAAGTCTCCGGGAACTGTTTTTT,CASSLGSLRELFF,TRBV5-8,TRBJ1-4,few,NA
TGTGCCTGGAGTGGAGGGGGGGGGAACACTGAAGCTTTCTTT,CAWSGGGGNTEAFF,TRBV30,TRBJ1-1,NA,NA
TGTGCCAGCAGCTTCCCTCGACTAGCGGGAGACACCGGGGAGCTGTTTTTT,CASSFPRLAGDTGELFF,TRBV11-2,TRBJ2-2,NA,TRBD2
TGTGCCAGCAGTCTCCACCAAACAGGGAAGCCTGAAGCTTTCTTT,CASSLHQTGKPEAFF,TRBV28,TRBJ1-1,NA,NA
TGTGCCAGCAGTATCCTGCGACAGGGGGGCGAAGCTTTCTTT,CASSILRQGGEAFF,TRBV28,TRBJ1-1,few,TRBD1
TGTGCCAGCAGTAACCGGGACAGTGGGATCTACGAGCAGTACTTC,CASSNRDSGIYEQYF,TRBV6-2/TRBV6-3,TRBJ2-7,NA,TRBD1
TGTGCCAGCAGGATGGCGGGACCGGCTAATGAAAAACTGTTTTTT,CASRMAGPANEKLFF,TRBV27,TRBJ1-4,NA,NA
TGCGCCAGCAGCTTGGGGTCAGGGGTCCCCAACGGGGAGCTGTTTTTT,CASSLGSGVPNGELFF,TRBV5-1,TRBJ2-2,NA,NA
TGTGCCAGCTCACAGGGACAGGGGAGCCCCCAGGATGGCTACACCTTC,CASSQGQGSPQDGYTF,TRBV18,TRBJ1-2,NA,TRBD1
TGTGCCAGCAGCTTAGAAGCACATGAGCAGTTCTTC,CASSLEAHEQFF,TRBV5-4,TRBJ2-1,NA,NA
TGTGCCAGCAGCTTAAGTATCCTAGCAGGCAACGAGCAGTACTTC,CASSLSILAGNEQYF,TRBV7-2,TRBJ2-7,NA,NA
TGTGCCACCAGCAGCAGGGGGCAGACCGGGGAGCTGTTTTTT,CATSSRGQTGELFF,TRBV15,TRBJ2-2,NA,TRBD1
TGTGCCAGCAGCCATGAAATAGCGGTCCCCTCCTACGAGCAGTACTTC,CASSHEIAVPSYEQYF,TRBV4-2,TRBJ2-7,NA,NA
TGTGCCAGCAGCATGACAGGGTCGAACACTGAAGCTTTCTTT,CASSMTGSNTEAFF,TRBV28,TRBJ1-1,NA,TRBD1
TGTGCCAGCAGCTTAAGCGGCTCGCTCCAAGAGACCCAGTACTTC,CASSLSGSLQETQYF,TRBV7-2,TRBJ2-5,NA,NA